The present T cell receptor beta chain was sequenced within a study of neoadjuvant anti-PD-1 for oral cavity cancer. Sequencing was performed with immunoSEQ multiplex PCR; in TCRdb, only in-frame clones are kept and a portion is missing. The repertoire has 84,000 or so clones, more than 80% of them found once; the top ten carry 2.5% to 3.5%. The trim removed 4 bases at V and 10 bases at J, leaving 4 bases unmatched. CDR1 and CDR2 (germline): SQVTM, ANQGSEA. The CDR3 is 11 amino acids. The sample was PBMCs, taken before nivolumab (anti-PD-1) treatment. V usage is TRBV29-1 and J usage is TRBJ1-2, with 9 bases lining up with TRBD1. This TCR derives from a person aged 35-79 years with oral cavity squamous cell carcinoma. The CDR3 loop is CSVAGQGAYTF. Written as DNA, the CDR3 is TGCAGCGTTGCGGGACAGGGTGCCTACACCTTC.